A selection of T cell receptor beta chains follows, all from one sample in a study of cytomegalovirus exposure and HLA in healthy donors. Assay: immunoSEQ multiplex PCR; the TCRdb copy retains only in-frame clones and omits some. The table shows roughly 200,000 clones, with over 70% occurring only once. Sequencing input: PBMCs. The receptors originated from a woman aged 50 to 65 in good health and CMV-seronegative. Both conserved end residues are trimmed from each CDR3.

CDR3 protein: ASVAGGFSYNEQF; V gene: TRBV11-1; J gene: TRBJ2-1
CDR3 protein: ASRQGPSYNEQF; V gene: TRBV19; J gene: TRBJ2-1
CDR3 protein: ASSGGGGYT; V gene: TRBV6-5; J gene: TRBJ1-2
CDR3 protein: AWEPSGGETQY; V gene: TRBV30; J gene: TRBJ2-5
CDR3 protein: ASSYSDRFYGYT; V gene: TRBV6-5; J gene: TRBJ1-2
CDR3 protein: SARSGLADNEQF; V gene: TRBV29-1; J gene: TRBJ2-1
CDR3 protein: ASSQGGGVNTGELF; V gene: TRBV4-1; J gene: TRBJ2-2
CDR3 protein: ASSSNTGDQPQH; V gene: TRBV11-2; J gene: TRBJ1-5
CDR3 protein: ASSLTGVDGELF; V gene: TRBV7-8; J gene: TRBJ2-2
CDR3 protein: ASSLAGQVFSDTQY; V gene: TRBV7-6; J gene: TRBJ2-3
CDR3 protein: ASSLRGQGDTIY; V gene: TRBV28; J gene: TRBJ1-3
CDR3 protein: ASSQSRVETQY; V gene: TRBV5-4; J gene: TRBJ2-5
CDR3 protein: ASRSGGDQPQH; V gene: TRBV5-1; J gene: TRBJ1-5
CDR3 protein: ASSLDQGSGELF; V gene: TRBV5-4; J gene: TRBJ2-2
CDR3 protein: ASTETGYHEQY; V gene: TRBV5-1; J gene: TRBJ2-7
CDR3 protein: AGRASYEQY; V gene: TRBV13; J gene: TRBJ2-7
CDR3 protein: ASSADRGVQNEQF; V gene: TRBV7-2; J gene: TRBJ2-1
CDR3 protein: ASSKSRGDQPQH; V gene: TRBV6-5; J gene: TRBJ1-5
CDR3 protein: ASSLSNRYSGANVLT; V gene: TRBV18; J gene: TRBJ2-6
CDR3 protein: ASSPSDTRKLF; V gene: TRBV18; J gene: TRBJ1-4
CDR3 protein: ASSYEVEWNEQF; V gene: TRBV6-6; J gene: TRBJ2-1
CDR3 protein: ARGDSRIPLYEQY; V gene: TRBV10-1; J gene: NA
CDR3 protein: ASSYPRGTTQETQY; V gene: TRBV6-5; J gene: TRBJ2-5
CDR3 protein: ASSRLGRQGLYGYT; V gene: TRBV27; J gene: TRBJ1-2
CDR3 protein: ASSLGVGTYSGNTIY; V gene: TRBV7-7; J gene: TRBJ1-3
CDR3 protein: ASTLQGLAGVAQY; V gene: TRBV2; J gene: TRBJ2-3
CDR3 protein: SDSLNTEAF; V gene: TRBV20-1; J gene: TRBJ1-1
CDR3 protein: ASSFSAEDQETQY; V gene: TRBV28; J gene: TRBJ2-5
CDR3 protein: ASSSSGTGKGGYT; V gene: TRBV5-4; J gene: TRBJ1-2
CDR3 protein: ASSLVVKQNTGELF; V gene: TRBV5-6; J gene: TRBJ2-2
CDR3 protein: ASSQDKTGRVTGNTIY; V gene: TRBV4-3; J gene: TRBJ1-3
CDR3 protein: ASSPGLRFIGYT; V gene: TRBV28; J gene: TRBJ1-2